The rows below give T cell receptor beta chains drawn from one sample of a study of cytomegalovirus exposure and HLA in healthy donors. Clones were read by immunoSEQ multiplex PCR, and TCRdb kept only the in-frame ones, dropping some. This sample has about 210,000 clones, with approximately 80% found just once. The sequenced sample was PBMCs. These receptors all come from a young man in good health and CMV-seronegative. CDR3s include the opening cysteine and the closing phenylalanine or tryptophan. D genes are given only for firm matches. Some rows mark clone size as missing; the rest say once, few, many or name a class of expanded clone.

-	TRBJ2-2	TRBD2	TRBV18	CASSPRSSGANTGELFF	TGTGCCAGCTCACCGCGGTCTAGCGGGGCGAACACCGGGGAGCTGTTTTTT
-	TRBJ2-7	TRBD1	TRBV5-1	CASSLTGKTYEQYF	TGCGCCAGCAGCCTGACAGGGAAGACCTACGAGCAGTACTTC
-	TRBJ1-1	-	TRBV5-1	CASRSGDEGTEAFF	TGCGCCAGCAGATCAGGGGACGAAGGCACTGAAGCTTTTTTT
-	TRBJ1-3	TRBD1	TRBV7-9	CSSSLATGGPGNTIYF	TGTTCCAGCAGCTTAGCGACAGGGGGCCCTGGAAACACCATATATTTT
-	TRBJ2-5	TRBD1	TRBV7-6	CASSGGQGRETQYF	TGTGCCAGCAGCGGAGGACAGGGAAGAGAGACCCAGTACTTC
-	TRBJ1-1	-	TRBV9	CASSPHDSEAFF	TGTGCCAGCAGCCCACACGACAGTGAAGCTTTCTTT
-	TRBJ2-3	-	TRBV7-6	CASSLYVNPMGGFTDTQYF	TGTGCCAGCAGCTTATACGTTAACCCAATGGGGGGTTTCACAGATACGCAGTATTTT
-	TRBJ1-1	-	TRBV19	CASSLLGNTEAFF	TGTGCCAGTAGTCTACTAGGAAACACTGAAGCTTTCTTT
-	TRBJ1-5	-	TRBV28	CASSFPGNSNQPQHF	TGTGCCAGCAGTTTCCCCGGGAATAGCAATCAGCCCCAGCATTTT
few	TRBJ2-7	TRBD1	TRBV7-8	CASSSFSAAGTGGEQYF	TGTGCCAGCAGCTCCTTCTCGGCAGCCGGGACAGGAGGCGAGCAGTACTTC
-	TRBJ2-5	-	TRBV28	CASSLSGNGQETQYF	TGTGCCAGCAGTTTATCAGGGAATGGCCAAGAGACCCAGTACTTC
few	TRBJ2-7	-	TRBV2	CASSQAGQVSYEQYF	TGTGCCAGCAGTCAAGCGGGACAGGTTTCCTACGAGCAGTACTTC
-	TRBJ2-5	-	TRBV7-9	CASSSPGVRNQETQYF	TGTGCCAGCAGTTCCCCGGGGGTAAGAAATCAAGAGACCCAGTACTTC
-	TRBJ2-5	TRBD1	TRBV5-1	CASSPRDSAWETQYF	TGCGCCAGCAGCCCCCGGGACAGCGCCTGGGAGACCCAGTACTTC
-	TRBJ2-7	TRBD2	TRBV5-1	CASTSRAGSYEQYF	TGTGCCAGCACCTCGCGAGCGGGGTCCTACGAGCAGTACTTC
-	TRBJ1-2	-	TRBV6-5	CASSYSKIGGAGGYTF	TGTGCCAGCAGTTACTCGAAGATTGGAGGGGCGGGGGGCTACACCTTC
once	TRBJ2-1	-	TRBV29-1	CSVEDFSSYNEQFF	TGCAGCGTTGAAGACTTCAGCTCCTACAATGAGCAGTTCTTC
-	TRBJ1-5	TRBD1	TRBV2	CASSPRTGPNQPQHF	TGTGCCAGCAGCCCTAGGACAGGCCCTAATCAGCCCCAGCATTTT
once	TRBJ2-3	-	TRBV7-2	CASSLGGLSTDTQYF	TGTGCCAGCAGCTTAGGCGGACTTAGCACAGATACGCAGTATTTT
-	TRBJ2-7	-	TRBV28	CASSAPGEQYF	TGTGCCAGCAGTGCCCCGGGCGAGCAGTACTTC
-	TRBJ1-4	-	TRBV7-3	CASGPTGKKEKLFF	TGTGCCAGCGGACCTACAGGGAAGAAGGAAAAACTGTTTTTT
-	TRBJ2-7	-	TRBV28	CASSLRGQLYEQYF	TGTGCCAGCAGTTTGAGAGGACAGCTCTACGAGCAGTACTTC
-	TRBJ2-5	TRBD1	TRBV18	CASSPPDRVGKTQYF	TGTGCCAGCTCTCCTCCCGACAGGGTCGGAAAAACCCAGTACTTC
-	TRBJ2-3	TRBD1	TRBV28	CASSSTGGSTDTQYF	TGTGCCAGCAGTTCGACAGGGGGGAGCACAGATACGCAGTATTTT
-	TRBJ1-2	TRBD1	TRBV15	CATSRDRVQGPYGYTF	TGTGCCACCAGCAGAGATCGTGTACAGGGGCCCTATGGCTACACCTTC
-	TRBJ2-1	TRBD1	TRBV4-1	CASSQEGGTGPYNEQFF	TGCGCCAGCAGCCAAGAAGGTGGGACAGGGCCCTACAATGAGCAGTTCTTC
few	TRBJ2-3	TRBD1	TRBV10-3	CAISEGQVTADTQYF	TGTGCCATCAGTGAGGGACAGGTTACGGCAGATACGCAGTATTTT
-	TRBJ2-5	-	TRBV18	CASSPRAGKNSYPETQYF	TGTGCCAGCTCACCACGGGCAGGAAAGAATTCCTACCCAGAGACCCAGTACTTC
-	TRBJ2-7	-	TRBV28	CASSPQVYEQYF	TGTGCCAGCAGTCCACAGGTCTACGAGCAGTACTTC
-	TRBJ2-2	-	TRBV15	CATSAPGRNTGELFF	TGTGCCACCAGCGCGCCAGGGCGGAACACCGGGGAGCTGTTTTTT
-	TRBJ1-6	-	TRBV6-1	CASSEFRATPNSPLHF	TGTGCCAGCAGTGAATTCAGGGCGACACCGAATTCACCCCTCCACTTT
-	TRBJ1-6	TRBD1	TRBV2	CASSYRGLNSPLHF	TGTGCCAGCAGTTACAGGGGGCTCAATTCACCCCTCCACTTT
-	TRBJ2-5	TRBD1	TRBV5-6	CASSGRRGRGRVETQYF	TGTGCCAGCAGCGGACGACGCGGCAGGGGGCGGGTAGAGACCCAGTACTTC
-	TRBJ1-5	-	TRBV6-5	CASSYGGLHQPQHF	TGTGCCAGCAGTTACGGGGGCCTCCATCAGCCCCAGCATTTT
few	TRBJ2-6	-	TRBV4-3	CASSHMGGISGASVLTF	TGCGCCAGCAGCCACATGGGGGGAATCTCTGGGGCCAGCGTCCTGACTTTC